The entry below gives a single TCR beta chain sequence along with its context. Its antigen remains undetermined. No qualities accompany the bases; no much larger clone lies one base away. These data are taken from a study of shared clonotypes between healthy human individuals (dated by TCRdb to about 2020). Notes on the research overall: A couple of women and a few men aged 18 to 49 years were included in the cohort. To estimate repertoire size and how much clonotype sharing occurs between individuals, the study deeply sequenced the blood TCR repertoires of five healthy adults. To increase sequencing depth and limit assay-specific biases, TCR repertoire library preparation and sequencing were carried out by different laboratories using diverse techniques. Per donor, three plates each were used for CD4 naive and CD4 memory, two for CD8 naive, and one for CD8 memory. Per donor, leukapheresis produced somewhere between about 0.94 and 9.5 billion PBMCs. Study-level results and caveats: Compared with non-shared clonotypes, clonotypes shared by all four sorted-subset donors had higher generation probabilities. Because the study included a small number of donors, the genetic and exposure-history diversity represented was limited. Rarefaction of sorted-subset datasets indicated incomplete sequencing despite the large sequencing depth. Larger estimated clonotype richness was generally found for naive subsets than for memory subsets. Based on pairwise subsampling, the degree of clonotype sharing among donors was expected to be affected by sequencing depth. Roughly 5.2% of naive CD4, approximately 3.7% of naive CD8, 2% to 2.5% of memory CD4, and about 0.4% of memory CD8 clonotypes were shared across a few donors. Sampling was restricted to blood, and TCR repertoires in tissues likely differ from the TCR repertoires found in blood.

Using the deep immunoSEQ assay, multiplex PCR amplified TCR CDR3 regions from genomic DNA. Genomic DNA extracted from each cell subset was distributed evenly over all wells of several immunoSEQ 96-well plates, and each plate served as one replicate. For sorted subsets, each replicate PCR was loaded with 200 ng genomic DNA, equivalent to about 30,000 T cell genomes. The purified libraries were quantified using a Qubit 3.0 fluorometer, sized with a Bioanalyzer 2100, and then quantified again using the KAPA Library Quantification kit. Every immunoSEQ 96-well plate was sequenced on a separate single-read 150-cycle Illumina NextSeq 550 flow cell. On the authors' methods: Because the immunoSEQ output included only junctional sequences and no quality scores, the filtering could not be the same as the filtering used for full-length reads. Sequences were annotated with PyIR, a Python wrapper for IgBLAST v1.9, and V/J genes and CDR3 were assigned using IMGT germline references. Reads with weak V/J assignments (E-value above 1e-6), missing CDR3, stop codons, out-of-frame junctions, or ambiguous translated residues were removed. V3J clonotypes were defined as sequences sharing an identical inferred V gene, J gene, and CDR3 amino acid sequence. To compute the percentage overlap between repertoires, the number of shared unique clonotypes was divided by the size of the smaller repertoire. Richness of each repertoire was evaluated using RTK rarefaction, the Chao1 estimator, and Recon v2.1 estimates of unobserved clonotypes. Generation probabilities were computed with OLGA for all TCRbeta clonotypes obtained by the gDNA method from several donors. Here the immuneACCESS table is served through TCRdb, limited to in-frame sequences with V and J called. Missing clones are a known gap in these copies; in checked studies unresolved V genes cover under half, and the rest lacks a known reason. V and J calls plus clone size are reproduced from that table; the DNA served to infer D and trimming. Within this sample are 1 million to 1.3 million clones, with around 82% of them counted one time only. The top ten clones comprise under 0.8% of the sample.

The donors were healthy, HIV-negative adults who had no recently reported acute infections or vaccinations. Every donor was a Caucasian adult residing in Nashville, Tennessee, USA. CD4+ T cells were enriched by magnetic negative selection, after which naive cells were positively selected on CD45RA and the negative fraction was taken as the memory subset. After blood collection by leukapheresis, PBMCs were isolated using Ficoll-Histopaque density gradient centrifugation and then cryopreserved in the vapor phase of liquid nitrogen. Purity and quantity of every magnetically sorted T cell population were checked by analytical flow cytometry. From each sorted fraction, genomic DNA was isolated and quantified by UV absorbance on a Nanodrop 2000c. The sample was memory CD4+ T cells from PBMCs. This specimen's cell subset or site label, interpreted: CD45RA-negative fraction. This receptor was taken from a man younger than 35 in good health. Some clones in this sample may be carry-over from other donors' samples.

The nucleotide sequence is given as TGTGCCAGCAGCCCCGGACAGGCGCTACAAGAGACCCAGTACTTC. Translation gives CASSPGQALQETQYF. The rearrangement joined TRBV14 to TRBJ2-5; 7 bases in the junction line up with TRBD1. From its cysteine to its phenylalanine, the CDR3 spans 15 amino acids. Of all the DNA, just the CDR3 is kept, 45 bases in frame from base 1. Based on the germline V gene, the CDR1 and CDR2 sequences are SGHDN and FVKESK. Germline trimming: 4 bases from V, 2 bases from J; junction bases outside gene matches: 7.